These 22 T cell receptor beta chains originate from one sample sequenced in a study of cytomegalovirus exposure and HLA in healthy donors. Amplification used 60 Vbeta primers and 13 Jbeta primers. Profiling relied on immunoSEQ multiplex PCR, and the TCRdb table lists in-frame clones only, not all of them. The sample carries about 160,000 clones, 80% recorded once. Source material: PBMCs. Receptors were obtained from a man aged 25-45 years in good health and CMV-seronegative.

The genes are TRBV27 and TRBJ2-7, with D possibly matching TRBD1 (5 bases). CDR1 MNHEY and CDR2 SMNVEV come from the germline V gene (reference sequence). Between the trimmed V and J ends, which lost 6 bases and 2 bases, there was a span of 14 bases. The CDR3 has 14 amino acids. In DNA, the CDR3 is TGTGCCAGCAGCGCCCGACAGATACCCTACGAGCAGTACTTC. The encoded protein is CASSARQIPYEQYF.

The chain couples TRBV28 to TRBJ1-4, with 7 bases aligning to TRBD1. CDR3 length equals 14 residues. Germline CDR1 MDHEN, CDR2 SYDVKM. V gave up 6 bases and J gave up 8 bases; unmatched junction bases: 9. The chain's CDR3 is CASSDTGVMEKLFF. The CDR3 bases are TGTGCCAGCAGCGATACAGGGGTGATGGAAAAACTGTTTTTT.

This chain uses TRBV28 with TRBJ2-3; 9 nucleotides match TRBD1. The V and J ends lost 6 bases and 7 bases, in that order; junction bases with no gene match: 11. The germline CDR1 and CDR2 sequences are MDHEN and SYDVKM. The CDR3 extends over 15 amino acids. CDR3 DNA sequence: TGTGCCAGCAGATGGGACAGGGAACCTCTATATACGCAGTATTTT. It codes for CASRWDREPLYTQYF.

This clone was observed a few times. This chain joins TRBV9 and TRBJ2-7, with 11 positions matching TRBD2. The germline V gene has CDR1 SGDLS and CDR2 YYNGEE. J lost 2 bases, V lost 2 bases, and 9 bases had no gene match. The length of the CDR3 is 17 residues. In DNA, the CDR3 is TGTGCCAGCAGCGTGGGCGCCGGGACTAGCGGTACCTACGAGCAGTACTTC. Amino acids: CASSVGAGTSGTYEQYF.

J is TRBJ1-1 and V is TRBV13; possible D gene TRBD1, 5 bases. Germline V gives CDR1 PRHDT, CDR2 FYEKMQ (reference sequence). The CDR3 has 13 amino acids. The V gene lost 4 bases and the J gene lost 6 bases, with 12 bases spanning the gap. The CDR3 loop is CASSWWGGAEAFF. CDR3 sequence (DNA): TGTGCCAGCAGCTGGTGGGGGGGGGCTGAAGCTTTCTTT. Complete variable domain (other parts from reference TRBV13 and TRBJ1-1): AAGVIQSPRHLIKEKRETATLKCYPIPRHDTVYWYQQGPGQDPQFLISFYEKMQSDKGSIPDRFSAQQFSDYHSELNMSSLELGDSALYFCASSWWGGAEAFFGQGTRLTVV.

As DNA, the CDR3 is TGTGCCAGCAGTTTACCTAGCGGGGGCACAGATACGCAGTATTTT. Translating gives CASSLPSGGTDTQYF. V usage is TRBV27 and J usage is TRBJ2-3; 9 nucleotides match TRBD2. CDR3 length equals 15 residues. V was clipped by 2 bases and J by 1 base; unmatched bases: 1. CDR1 and CDR2 (germline): MNHEY, SMNVEV (reference sequence).

V gene TRBV30 combines with J gene TRBJ1-6, with D unresolved. Trimming left V 8 bases short and J 6 bases short, with 20 bases between. From germline, CDR1 is GTSNPN and CDR2 SVGIG (reference sequence). The CDR3 loop spans 15 amino acids. Here the CDR3 DNA reads TGTGCCCTGAAGTTCGGAGGGAGCCTTAATTCACCCCTCCACTTT. It specifies CALKFGGSLNSPLHF. Supplemented by reference TRBV30 and TRBJ1-6, the full variable domain reads SQTIHQWPATLVQPVGSPLSLECTVEGTSNPNLYWYRQAAGRGLQLLFYSVGIGQISSEVPQNLSASRPQDRQFILSSKKLLLSDSGFYLCALKFGGSLNSPLHFGNGTRLTVT.

This chain connects TRBV7-8 to TRBJ1-1; D might be TRBD1 (6 bases). The CDR3 has 15 residues. Germline V CDR1 and CDR2: SGHVS, FQNEAQ. Trimming took 5 bases from V and 1 from J, leaving 14 bases between them. Here the CDR3 DNA reads TGTGCCAGCAGCCGCGCCAGGGGCCCGAACACTGAAGCTTTCTTT. Translation gives CASSRARGPNTEAFF.

This chain joins TRBV28 and TRBJ2-7; 9 positions match TRBD1. CDR1 is MDHEN, CDR2 SYDVKM, per germline. This CDR3 is built from 14 residues. Trimming at V came to 8 bases and at J to 5 bases, leaving 10 bases not matched to a gene. The CDR3 DNA reads as TGTGCCAGCGGTGGTAGGACAGGGGTCCACGAGCAGTACTTC. This encodes CASGGRTGVHEQYF.

This clone was detected once. CDR3 in amino acids: CASKLRENTEAFF. In DNA, the CDR3 is TGTGCCAGCAAGTTAAGAGAGAACACTGAAGCTTTCTTT. J is TRBJ1-1 and V is TRBV11-2, with no clear D. V gave up 7 bases and J gave up 1 base, with 10 bases separating them. The CDR3 extends over 13 amino acids. Per the germline V gene, CDR1 is SGHAT and CDR2 is FQNNGV.

The chain has TRBV6-5 and TRBJ2-1; TRBD2 is a possible D gene (6 bases). The germline V and J ends were trimmed by 5 bases and 8 bases, with 16 bases remaining between them. CDR3 length: 14 amino acids. The germline V gene has CDR1 MNHEY and CDR2 SVGAGI. CDR3 residues: CASSDPSPGDEQFF. CDR3 DNA sequence: TGTGCCAGCAGTGACCCGTCGCCGGGGGATGAGCAGTTCTTC.

V is TRBV11-2 and J is TRBJ1-2; 7 bases map to TRBD1. The CDR3 covers 16 residues. Per germline, CDR1 SGHAT and CDR2 FQNNGV. The V and J ends lost 1 base and 5 bases, in that order; junction bases with no gene match: 10. The CDR3 DNA sequence: TGTGCCAGCAGCTTAGGTATAGGGGGCGGAAGATATGGCTACACCTTC. It is translated as CASSLGIGGGRYGYTF.

The chain has TRBV7-3 and TRBJ2-1, with D possibly matching TRBD2 (6 bases). The length of the CDR3 is 15 residues. Germline CDR1 SGHTA, CDR2 FQGTGA. The ends were cut back, 2 bases at V and 0 bases at J, with 8 bases in the middle. CDR3 in amino acids: CASSLAGSSYNEQFF. DNA of the CDR3: TGTGCCAGCAGCTTAGCGGGGAGCTCCTACAATGAGCAGTTCTTC.

This clone was detected a few times. The chain carries TRBV27 and TRBJ2-5; the D gene is possibly TRBD2 (5 bases). The assigned J gene may be wrong: the sequence end matches TRBJ2-7 better. The CDR3 length is 15 residues. Germline-derived CDR1 and CDR2 are MNHEY and SMNVEV (reference sequence). In DNA form, the CDR3 reads TGTGCCAGCAGACCCCCGGGAAGCGGTCTCTACGAGCAGTACTTC. Translation: CASRPPGSGLYEQYF.

The V call is TRBV7-8, the J call TRBJ2-5, with D uncertain. This CDR3 has 13 amino acids. The germline V and J ends were trimmed by 0 bases and 5 bases, with 7 bases remaining between them. Germline CDR1 is SGHVS and CDR2 is FQNEAQ. CDR3 in amino acids: CASSLATRETQYF. CDR3 nucleotides: TGTGCCAGCAGCTTAGCGACGCGGGAGACCCAGTACTTC. The full variable domain, completed using reference TRBV7-8 and TRBJ2-5, is GAGVSQSPRYKVAKRGQDVALRCDPISGHVSLFWYQQALGQGPEFLTYFQNEAQLDKSGLPSDRFFAERPEGSVSTLKIQRTQQEDSAVYLCASSLATRETQYFGPGTRLLVL.

This clone was found a few times. The J gene is TRBJ2-3, the V gene TRBV15; 8 bases align to TRBD2. This CDR3 contains 17 residues. With 0 bases clipped from V and 1 base from J, the junction kept 6 bases outside the gene matches. Per germline, CDR1 LNHNV and CDR2 YYDKDF (reference sequence). CDR3 coding DNA: TGTGCCACCAGCAGAGATCGTAGCGGGACCCGCACAGATACGCAGTATTTT. This codes for CATSRDRSGTRTDTQYF.

The V call is TRBV4-2, the J call TRBJ2-7, with 9 nucleotides matching TRBD1. From germline, CDR1 is LGHNA and CDR2 YNFKEQ. The CDR3 sequence is 16 residues long. V shed 4 bases, J shed 0 bases, and the junction held 7 bases outside the gene matches. The CDR3 DNA sequence: TGTGCCAGCAGCCCAGCTGACAGGGGGAGCTCCTACGAGCAGTACTTC. This codes for CASSPADRGSSYEQYF.

This clone was counted a few times. CDR3 DNA sequence: TGCGCCAGCAGCTTTGGTAGCGGGAGTACTGAGCAGTTCTTC. Its translation: CASSFGSGSTEQFF. The V call is TRBV5-1, the J call TRBJ2-1; 9 bases fit TRBD2. Germline V gives CDR1 SGHRS, CDR2 YFSETQ. J lost 9 bases, V lost 2 bases, and 6 bases had no gene match. This CDR3 spans 14 amino acids.

As concerns this clone: The junction shows a germline mismatch at one end, possibly a read error. The chain links TRBV7-9 to TRBJ2-7, with D perhaps TRBD1 (5 bases). The CDR3 totals 13 residues. Germline V gene lookup returns CDR1 SEHNR and CDR2 FQNEAQ (reference sequence). For the CDR3, the DNA is TGTTCCAGCAGCCCGGACATCTCCTACGAGCAGTACTTC. This codes for CSSSPDISYEQYF. Based on the CDR3 plus reference TRBV7-9 and TRBJ2-7, the full variable domain is DTGVSQNPRHKITKRGQNVTFRCDPISEHNRLYWYRQTLGQGPEFLTYFQNEAQLEKSRLLSDRFSAERPKGSFSTLEIQRTEQGDSAMYLCSSSPDISYEQYFGPGTRLTVT.

CDR3: CASSSRLGGVNTEAFF. The CDR3 bases are TGTGCCAGTAGTTCCCGACTGGGGGGAGTGAACACTGAAGCTTTCTTT. V gene TRBV19 combines with J gene TRBJ1-1; possible D gene TRBD1, 5 bases. With 5 bases removed from V and 0 bases from J, the gap between germline ends came to 16 bases. In germline, CDR1 is LNHDA, CDR2 SQIVND (reference sequence). There are 16 residues in the CDR3. The entire variable domain, with the rest obtained from reference TRBV19 and TRBJ1-1, is as follows: DGGITQSPKYLFRKEGQNVTLSCEQNLNHDAMYWYRQDPGQGLRLIYYSQIVNDFQKGDIAEGYSVSREKKESFPLTVTSAQKNPTAFYLCASSSRLGGVNTEAFFGQGTRLTVV.

CDR3 amino acids: CASAGRGDNQPQHF. Here the CDR3 DNA reads TGTGCCAGCGCAGGCAGGGGCGACAATCAGCCCCAGCATTTT. The rearrangement uses TRBV18 and TRBJ1-5; D may be TRBD1 (6 bases). Germline V CDR1 and CDR2: KGHSH, LQKENI. This CDR3 comprises 14 residues. Trimming left V 8 bases short and J 3 bases short, with 14 bases between. The full variable domain, with the rest looked up from reference TRBV18 and TRBJ1-5, is NAGVMQNPRHLVRRRGQEARLRCSPMKGHSHVYWYRQLPEEGLKFMVYLQKENIIDESGMPKERFSAEFPKEGPSILRIQQVVRGDSAAYFCASAGRGDNQPQHFGDGTRLSIL.

The V gene is TRBV27, the J gene TRBJ2-7, with D maybe TRBD2 (6 bases). The CDR3 length is 14 residues. V was clipped by 5 bases and J by 2 bases, with 13 bases between them. Germline CDR1 is MNHEY and CDR2 is SMNVEV (reference sequence). CDR3 region: CASSPGVYAYEQYF. The CDR3 region has the DNA TGTGCCAGCAGTCCGGGGGTTTACGCCTACGAGCAGTACTTC.